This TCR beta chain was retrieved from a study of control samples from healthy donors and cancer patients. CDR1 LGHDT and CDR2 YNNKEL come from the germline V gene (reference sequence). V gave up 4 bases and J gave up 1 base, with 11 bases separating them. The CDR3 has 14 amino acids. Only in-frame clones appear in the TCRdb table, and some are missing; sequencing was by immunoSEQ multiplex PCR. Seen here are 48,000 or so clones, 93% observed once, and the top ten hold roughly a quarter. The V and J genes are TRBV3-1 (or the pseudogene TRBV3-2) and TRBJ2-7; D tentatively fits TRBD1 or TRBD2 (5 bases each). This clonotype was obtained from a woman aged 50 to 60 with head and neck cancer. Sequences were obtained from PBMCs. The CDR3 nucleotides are TGTGCCAGCAGCCCCCGGGACGTTTCCTACGAGCAGTACTTC. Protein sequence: CASSPRDVSYEQYF.